This record concerns one T cell receptor (beta chain) sequence. This sample is part of a study of preoperative IRX-2 immunotherapy in early breast cancer. Data came from immunoSEQ multiplex PCR; TCRdb stores just in-frame clones and leaves some out. The table has fewer than 70,000 clones, approximately 94% seen once; the top ten hold roughly 1.8%. Treatment specified: preoperative locoregional IRX-2 cytokine immunotherapy. Preoperative locoregional IRX-2 cytokine immunotherapy was tested in the phase Ib source study. V was cut by 2 bases and J by 10 bases, with 20 bases left in between. Germline CDR1 LNHDA, CDR2 SQIVND (reference sequence). This CDR3 contains 15 residues.

This sequence was found in a human donor with breast cancer. This chain uses TRBV19 with TRBJ1-1; the D gene is possibly TRBD1 (6 bases). This sample was taken from a patient treated with IRX-2 immunotherapy. The DNA of the CDR3 is TGTGCCAGTAGTATACCCCGGTTGGGGGGCTGGGGAGCTTTCTTT. Residues: CASSIPRLGGWGAFF.